The rows below give T cell receptor beta chains drawn from one sample of a study of identical twins. TCRdb ran MiXCR on the 5' RACE reads and lists one entry per CDR3 protein. The table records around 960,000 distinct CDR3 sequences, 12% of them present only once. The sample also formed part of further work on yellow fever vaccine responses in identical twins.

The specimen was PBMCs. These receptors were collected from a young woman in good health. Both conserved end residues are part of each CDR3. A D gene is named only where the DNA matches it firmly. Only part of the rows carry a size: once, few, many, or a class if the clone is expanded.

TRBV24-1,12,TRBJ1-6,.,many,CATSDFSGALHF,TGTGCCACCAGTGATTTTTCAGGGGCCCTCCACTTT
TRBV7-9,12,TRBJ2-1,.,many,CASSLAGGEQFF,TGTGCCAGCAGCTTGGCCGGCGGTGAGCAGTTCTTC
TRBV20-1,14,TRBJ2-7,.,few,CSARAFKGPYEQYF,TGCAGTGCTAGAGCGTTTAAGGGCCCCTACGAGCAGTACTTC
TRBV5-6,18,TRBJ2-5,TRBD1,.,CASSLATWTGSGEETQYF,TGTGCCAGCAGCTTGGCCACTTGGACAGGGTCAGGTGAGGAGACCCAGTACTTC
TRBV10-1,14,TRBJ2-3,.,few,CASSEGQGGDTQYF,TGCGCCAGCTCAGAAGGGCAGGGGGGAGATACGCAGTATTTT
TRBV19,15,TRBJ1-2,.,.,CASSIIAGVDYGYTF,TGTGCCAGTAGTATAATAGCAGGAGTGGACTATGGCTACACCTTC
TRBV12-3/TRBV12-4,13,TRBJ2-5,.,few,CASSFEAKETQYF,TGTGCCAGCAGTTTTGAGGCCAAAGAGACCCAGTACTTC
TRBV10-2,13,TRBJ2-2,.,.,CASRRRNTGELFF,TGCGCCAGCAGACGAAGGAACACCGGGGAGCTGTTTTTT
TRBV2,14,TRBJ2-7,.,many,CASRGKAGEDEQYF,TGTGCCAGCAGGGGAAAGGCGGGTGAGGACGAGCAGTACTTC
TRBV2,15,TRBJ1-2,.,few,CASSPTDPYYYGYTF,TGTGCCAGCAGCCCGACAGATCCCTACTACTATGGCTACACCTTC